This T cell receptor (beta chain) came from a study of monozygotic twins with inflammatory bowel disease. Using the 5' RACE reads, TCRdb records one entry per CDR3 protein without DNA. The ten most abundant clones cover 2% to 3% of a sample with approximately 400,000 distinct CDR3 sequences. Source material: blood. This receptor was identified in a human donor with ulcerative colitis or Crohn's disease, or a healthy co-twin of an affected twin (not recorded which).

The CDR3 protein is CSPGRGNEQFF. The rearrangement uses TRBV20-1 and TRBJ2-1; TCRdb calls TRBD1, which cannot be checked without DNA. The CDR3 runs 11 residues. The germline V gene encodes CDR1 DFQATT and CDR2 SNEGSKA (reference sequence).